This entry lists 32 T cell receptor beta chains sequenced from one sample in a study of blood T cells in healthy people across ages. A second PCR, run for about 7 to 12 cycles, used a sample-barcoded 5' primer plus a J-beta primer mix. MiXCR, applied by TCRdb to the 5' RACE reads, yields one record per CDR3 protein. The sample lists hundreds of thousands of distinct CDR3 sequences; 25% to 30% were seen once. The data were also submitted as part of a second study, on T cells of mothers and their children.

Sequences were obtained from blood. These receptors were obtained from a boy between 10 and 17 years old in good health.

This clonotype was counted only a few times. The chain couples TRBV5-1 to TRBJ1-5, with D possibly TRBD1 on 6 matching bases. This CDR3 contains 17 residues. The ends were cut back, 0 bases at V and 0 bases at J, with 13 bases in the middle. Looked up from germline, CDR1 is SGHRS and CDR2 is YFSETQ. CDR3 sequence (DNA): TGCGCCAGCAGCTTGGCCCAGGACAGCTATAGCAATCAGCCCCAGCATTTT. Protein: CASSLAQDSYSNQPQHF.

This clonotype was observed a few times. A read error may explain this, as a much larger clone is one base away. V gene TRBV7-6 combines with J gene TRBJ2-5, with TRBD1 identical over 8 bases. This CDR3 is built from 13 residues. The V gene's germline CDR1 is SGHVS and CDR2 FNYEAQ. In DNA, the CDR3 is TGTACCAGCAGCTCGGGACAGGCGGAGACCCAGTACTTC. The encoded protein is CTSSSGQAETQYF.

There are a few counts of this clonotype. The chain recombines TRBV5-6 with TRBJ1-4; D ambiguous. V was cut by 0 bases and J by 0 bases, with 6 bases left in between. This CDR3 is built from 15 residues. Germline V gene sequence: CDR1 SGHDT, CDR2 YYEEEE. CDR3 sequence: CASSLGWTTNEKLFF. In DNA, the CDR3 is TGTGCCAGCAGCTTGGGTTGGACAACTAATGAAAAACTGTTTTTT.

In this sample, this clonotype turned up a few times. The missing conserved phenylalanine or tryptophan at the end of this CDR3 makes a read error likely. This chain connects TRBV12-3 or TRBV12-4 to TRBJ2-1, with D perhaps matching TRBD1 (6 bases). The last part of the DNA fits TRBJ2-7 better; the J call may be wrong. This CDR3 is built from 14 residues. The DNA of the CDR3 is TGTGCCAGCAGTTTGGGGACATCTTACTACGAGCAGTACCTC. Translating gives CASSLGTSYYEQYL.

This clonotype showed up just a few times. CDR3 in DNA: TGCGCCAGCAAAGGAACTAGCGGGACCCCGTACCAAGAGACCCAGTACTTC. Protein: CASKGTSGTPYQETQYF. The rearrangement joins TRBV5-1 to TRBJ2-5; 10 bases fit TRBD2. Per the germline V gene, CDR1 is SGHRS and CDR2 is YFSETQ. This CDR3 is 17 amino acids long. Trimming at V came to 6 bases and at J to 0 bases, leaving 11 bases not matched to a gene.

CDR3 bases: TGTGCCAGCAGCTTGTACGGGGGGAACACCGGGGAGCTGTTTTTT. Protein sequence: CASSLYGGNTGELFF. This chain connects TRBV5-5 to TRBJ2-2, with D possibly matching TRBD2 (6 bases). Germline V gene lookup returns CDR1 SGHKS and CDR2 YYEKEE (reference sequence). The CDR3 length is 15 residues. Trimming took off 1 base at V and 1 base at J, with 8 bases between the two ends.

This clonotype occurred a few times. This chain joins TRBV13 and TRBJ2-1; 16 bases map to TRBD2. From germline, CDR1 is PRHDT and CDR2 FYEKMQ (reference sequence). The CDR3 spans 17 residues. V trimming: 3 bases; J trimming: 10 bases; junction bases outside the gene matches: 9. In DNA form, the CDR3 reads TGTGCCAGCAGCTTCCCGGGACTAGCGGGGGGGCCAGAAGAGCAGTTCTTC. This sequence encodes CASSFPGLAGGPEEQFF. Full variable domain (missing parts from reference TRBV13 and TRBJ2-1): AAGVIQSPRHLIKEKRETATLKCYPIPRHDTVYWYQQGPGQDPQFLISFYEKMQSDKGSIPDRFSAQQFSDYHSELNMSSLELGDSALYFCASSFPGLAGGPEEQFFGPGTRLTVL.

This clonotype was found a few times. CDR3 loop: CASRMTGTNEKLFF. As DNA, the CDR3 is TGTGCCAGCAGGATGACAGGGACTAATGAAAAACTGTTTTTT. V is TRBV12-3 or TRBV12-4 and J is TRBJ1-4; the match to TRBD1 covers 7 bases. The CDR3 covers 14 residues. V dropped 6 bases and J dropped 2; count of bases not matched to a gene: 3.

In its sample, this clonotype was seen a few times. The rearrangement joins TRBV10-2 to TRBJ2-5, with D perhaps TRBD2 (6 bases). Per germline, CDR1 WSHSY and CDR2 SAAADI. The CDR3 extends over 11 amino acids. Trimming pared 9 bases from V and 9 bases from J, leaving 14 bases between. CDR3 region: CARALGGAQYF. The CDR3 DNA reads TGCGCCAGAGCCTTGGGCGGGGCCCAGTACTTC.

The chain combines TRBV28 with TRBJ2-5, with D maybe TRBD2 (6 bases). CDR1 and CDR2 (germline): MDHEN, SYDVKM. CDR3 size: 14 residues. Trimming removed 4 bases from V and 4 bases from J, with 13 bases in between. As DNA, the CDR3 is TGTGCCAGCAGTTCTGGTAGCGGTCCAGAGACCCAGTACTTC. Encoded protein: CASSSGSGPETQYF.

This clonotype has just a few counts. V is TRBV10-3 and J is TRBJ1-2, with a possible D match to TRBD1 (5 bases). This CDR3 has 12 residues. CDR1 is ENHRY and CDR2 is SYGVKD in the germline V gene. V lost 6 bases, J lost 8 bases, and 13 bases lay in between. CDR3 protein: CAIRTDLRGYTF. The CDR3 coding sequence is TGTGCCATCAGGACAGACCTTCGGGGCTACACCTTC.

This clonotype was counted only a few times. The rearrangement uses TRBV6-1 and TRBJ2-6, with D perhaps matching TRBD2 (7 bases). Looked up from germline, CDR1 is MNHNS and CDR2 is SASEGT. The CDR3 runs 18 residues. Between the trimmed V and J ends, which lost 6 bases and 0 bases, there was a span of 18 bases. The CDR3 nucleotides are TGTGCCAGCAGCCCACCGGCGGGGGCCCCCTCTGGGGCCAACGTCCTGACTTTC. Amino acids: CASSPPAGAPSGANVLTF.

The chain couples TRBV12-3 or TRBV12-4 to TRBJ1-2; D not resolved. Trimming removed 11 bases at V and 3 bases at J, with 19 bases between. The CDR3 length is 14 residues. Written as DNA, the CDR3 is TGTGCCTCCGCGCCAAGGGCAAAGGACTATGGCTACACCTTC. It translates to CASAPRAKDYGYTF.

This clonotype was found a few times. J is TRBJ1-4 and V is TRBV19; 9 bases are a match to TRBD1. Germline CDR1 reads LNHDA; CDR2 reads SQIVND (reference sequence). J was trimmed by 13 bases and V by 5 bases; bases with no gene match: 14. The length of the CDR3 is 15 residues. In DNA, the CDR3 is TGTGCCAGTAGTGGACGAGGACAGGGGCGGAAAAGACTGTTTTTT. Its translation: CASSGRGQGRKRLFF.

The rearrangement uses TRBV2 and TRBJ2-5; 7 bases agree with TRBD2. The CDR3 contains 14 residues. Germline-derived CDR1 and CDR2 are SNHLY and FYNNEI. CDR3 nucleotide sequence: TGTGCGGGGAGGGAACACACAATACAAGAGACCCAGTACTTC. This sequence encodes CAGREHTIQETQYF.

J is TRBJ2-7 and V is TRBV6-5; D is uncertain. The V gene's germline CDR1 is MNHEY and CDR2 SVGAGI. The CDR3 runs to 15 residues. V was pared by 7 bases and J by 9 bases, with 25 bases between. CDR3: CASKYQCGPTKGQYF. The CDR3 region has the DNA TGTGCCAGCAAATATCAATGCGGTCCCACTAAAGGGCAGTACTTC.

The CDR3 nucleotides read TGTGCCAGCAGCCCCCTCGGGGCCAACGTCCTGACTTTC. It translates to CASSPLGANVLTF. V and J are TRBV12-3 or TRBV12-4 and TRBJ2-6; no clear D. The CDR3 covers 13 residues. V gave up 6 bases and J gave up 4 bases, with 7 bases separating them.

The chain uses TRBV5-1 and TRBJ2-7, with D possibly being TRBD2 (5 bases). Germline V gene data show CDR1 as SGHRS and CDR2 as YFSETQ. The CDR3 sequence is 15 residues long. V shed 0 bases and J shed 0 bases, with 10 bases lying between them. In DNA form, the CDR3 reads TGCGCCAGCAGCTTGGGAGGGAGTCTCTCCTACGAGCAGTACTTC. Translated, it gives CASSLGGSLSYEQYF. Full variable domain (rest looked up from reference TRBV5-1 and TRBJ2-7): KAGVTQTPRYLIKTRGQQVTLSCSPISGHRSVSWYQQTPGQGLQFLFEYFSETQRNKGNFPGRFSGRQFSNSRSEMNVSTLELGDSALYLCASSLGGSLSYEQYFGPGTRLTVT.

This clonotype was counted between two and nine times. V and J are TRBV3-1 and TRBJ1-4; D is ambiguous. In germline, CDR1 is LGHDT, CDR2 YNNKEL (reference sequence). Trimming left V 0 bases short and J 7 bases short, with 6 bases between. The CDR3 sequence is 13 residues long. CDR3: CASSQEGSEKLFF. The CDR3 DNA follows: TGTGCCAGCAGCCAAGAAGGGTCTGAAAAACTGTTTTTT.

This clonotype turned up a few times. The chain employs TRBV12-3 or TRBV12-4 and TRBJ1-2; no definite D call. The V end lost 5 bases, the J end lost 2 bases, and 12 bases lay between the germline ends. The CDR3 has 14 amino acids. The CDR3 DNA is TGTGCCAGCAGTGCACATCGGCGAAACTATGGCTACACCTTC. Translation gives CASSAHRRNYGYTF.

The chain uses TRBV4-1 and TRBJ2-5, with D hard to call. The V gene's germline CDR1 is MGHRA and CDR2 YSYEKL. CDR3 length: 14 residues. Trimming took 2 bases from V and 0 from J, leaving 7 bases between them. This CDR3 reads CASSQRPYQETQYF. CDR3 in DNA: TGCGCCAGCAGCCAACGGCCGTACCAAGAGACCCAGTACTTC.

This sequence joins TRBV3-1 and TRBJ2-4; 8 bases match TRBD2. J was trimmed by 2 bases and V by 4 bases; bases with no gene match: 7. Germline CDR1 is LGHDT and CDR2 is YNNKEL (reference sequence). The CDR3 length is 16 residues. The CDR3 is CASSPREGRTKNIQYF. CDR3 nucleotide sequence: TGTGCCAGCAGCCCCCGGGAGGGACGGACCAAAAACATTCAGTACTTC.

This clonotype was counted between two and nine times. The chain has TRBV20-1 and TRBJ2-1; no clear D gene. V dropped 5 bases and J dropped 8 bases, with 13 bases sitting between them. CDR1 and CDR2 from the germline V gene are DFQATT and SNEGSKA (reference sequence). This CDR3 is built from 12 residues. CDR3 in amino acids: CSAGYERDEQFF. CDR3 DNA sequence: TGCAGTGCTGGCTACGAAAGGGATGAGCAGTTCTTC.

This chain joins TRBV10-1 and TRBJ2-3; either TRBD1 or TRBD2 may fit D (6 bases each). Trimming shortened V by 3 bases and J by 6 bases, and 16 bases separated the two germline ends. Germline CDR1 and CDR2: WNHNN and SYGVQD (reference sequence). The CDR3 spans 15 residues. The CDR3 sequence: CASSEDVGGSDTQYF. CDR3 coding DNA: TGCGCCAGCAGTGAAGATGTCGGGGGCTCCGATACGCAGTATTTT.

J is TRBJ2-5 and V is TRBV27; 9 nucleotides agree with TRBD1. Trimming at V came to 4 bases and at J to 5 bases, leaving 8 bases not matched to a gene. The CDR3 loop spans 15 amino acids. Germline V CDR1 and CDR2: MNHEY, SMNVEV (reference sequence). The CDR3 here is CASSSPGQGGETQYF. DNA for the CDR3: TGTGCCAGCAGTTCTCCGGGACAGGGAGGGGAGACCCAGTACTTC.

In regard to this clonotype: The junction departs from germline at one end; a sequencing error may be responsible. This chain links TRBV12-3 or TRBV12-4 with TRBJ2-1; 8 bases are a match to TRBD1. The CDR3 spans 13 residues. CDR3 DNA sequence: TGTGTCAGCAGTCCGCAGACAGGGGATGAGCAGTTCTTC. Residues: CVSSPQTGDEQFF.

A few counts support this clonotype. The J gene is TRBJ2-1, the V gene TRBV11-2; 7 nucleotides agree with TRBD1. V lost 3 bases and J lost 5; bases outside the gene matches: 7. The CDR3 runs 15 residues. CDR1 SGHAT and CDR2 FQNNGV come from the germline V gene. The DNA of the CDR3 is TGTGCCAGCAGCTTCCGACAGGGCCCTAACAATGAGCAGTTCTTC. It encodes CASSFRQGPNNEQFF.

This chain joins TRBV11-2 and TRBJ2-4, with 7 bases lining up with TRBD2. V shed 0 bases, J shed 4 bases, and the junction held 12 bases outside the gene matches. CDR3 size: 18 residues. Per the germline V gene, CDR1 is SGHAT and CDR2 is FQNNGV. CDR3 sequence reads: CASSLEAGWTNPKNIQYF. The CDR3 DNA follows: TGTGCCAGCAGCTTAGAAGCGGGGTGGACTAATCCTAAAAACATTCAGTACTTC.

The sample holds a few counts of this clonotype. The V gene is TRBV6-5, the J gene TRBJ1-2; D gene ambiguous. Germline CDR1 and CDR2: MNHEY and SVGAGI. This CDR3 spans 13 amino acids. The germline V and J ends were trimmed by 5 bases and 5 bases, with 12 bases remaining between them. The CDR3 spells CASSRTARYGYTF. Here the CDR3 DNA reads TGTGCCAGCAGTAGGACGGCGCGTTATGGCTACACCTTC.

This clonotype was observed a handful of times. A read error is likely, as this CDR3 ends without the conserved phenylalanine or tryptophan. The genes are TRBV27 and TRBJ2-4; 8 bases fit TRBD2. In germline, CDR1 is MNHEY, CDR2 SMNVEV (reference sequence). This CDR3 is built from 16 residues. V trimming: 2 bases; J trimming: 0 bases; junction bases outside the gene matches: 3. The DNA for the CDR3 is TGTGCCAGCAGTTTAAGGAGCGGGGGAGCCAAAAACATTCAGTACCTC. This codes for CASSLRSGGAKNIQYL.

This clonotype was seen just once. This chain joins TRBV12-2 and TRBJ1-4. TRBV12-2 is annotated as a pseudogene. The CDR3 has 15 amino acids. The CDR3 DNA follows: TGTACAAGTCGCTTAGCAGGGGCGACTAATGAAAAACTGTTTTTT. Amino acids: CTSRLAGATNEKLFF.

The CDR3, as DNA: TGTGCCAGCAGCCCGCGTGTAGGCCACTACAATGAGCAGTTCTTC. Translation gives CASSPRVGHYNEQFF. The J gene is TRBJ2-1, the V gene TRBV7-3; D not certain. Germline values: CDR1 SGHTA, CDR2 FQGTGA. Between the trimmed V and J ends, which lost 5 bases and 3 bases, there was a span of 14 bases. The CDR3 sequence is 15 residues long.